This T cell receptor (beta chain) was retrieved from a study of blood T cell repertoires in COVID-19. At the level of the study: Sample material is recorded as cDNA or gDNA derived from T cells, B-cell-depleted T cells, or PBMCs.

In the original workflow: Amplification with reference gene primers provided the estimates of nucleated cell counts. TCRdb's table, derived via immunoSEQ multiplex PCR, lists solely in-frame clones and lacks some. For V, J and clone size, that table is used; D and trimming come from the DNA. This table has hundreds of thousands of clones, about nine tenths appearing once. This clone was detected only a few times. The length of the CDR3 is 14 residues. V lost 4 bases and J 2 bases, leaving 9 bases between the germline ends. Germline V gene data show CDR1 as SGHTA and CDR2 as FQGNSA. This TCR derives from a woman aged 25-40 years with COVID-19, enrolled during active disease. This sequence joins TRBV7-2 and TRBJ1-5; D is uncertain. The sample consisted of peripheral blood. The CDR3 region is CASSYRHGNQPQHF. Here the CDR3 DNA reads TGTGCCAGCAGCTACCGACACGGCAATCAGCCCCAGCATTTT.